This T cell receptor (beta chain) was captured in a study of shared clonotypes between healthy human individuals. The overall study: Each donor's CD4 naive and CD4 memory cells filled three plates apiece, CD8 naive two, and CD8 memory one.

Clones were read by immunoSEQ multiplex PCR, and TCRdb kept only the in-frame ones, dropping some. This table holds about 1 million clones, around four fifths found once. This clonotype was sampled from a man younger than 35 in good health. Sequenced input: memory CD4+ T cells sorted from blood. Described subset: CD45RA-negative fraction.

Here the CDR3 reads CASSGYRDPTF. The DNA of the CDR3 is TGTGCCAGCAGTGGTTACAGGGATCCGACTTTC. The J gene is TRBJ2-6, the V gene TRBV2, with a weak D call TRBD1 (6 bases). This CDR3 has 11 residues. Germline V CDR1 and CDR2: SNHLY, FYNNEI. V dropped 4 bases and J dropped 18 bases, with 13 bases sitting between them.